A selection of T cell receptor beta chains follows, all from one sample in a study of blood T cell repertoires in COVID-19. Method: immunoSEQ multiplex PCR; TCRdb's copy keeps in-frame clones and lacks some. The sample comprises 200,000 to 250,000 clones, 65% to 85% of which are singletons, and about 13% rests with the top ten. The sample comprised peripheral blood. The receptors here all came from a human donor in a cohort sampled during active COVID-19. Both conserved end residues are trimmed from each CDR3.

TRBJ2-2 17 TRBV21-1 ASSKKGLAVDLDTGELF
TRBJ1-3 13 TRBV5-1 ASSWGQGGGNTIY
TRBJ2-2 14 TRBV5-1 ASSWTPQGLGGELF
TRBJ2-7 11 TRBV6-5 ASSKSTGYEQY
TRBJ1-1 11 TRBV7-9 ASSSQGATEAF
TRBJ1-2 14 TRBV4-2 ASSSPSAGQNYGYT
TRBJ1-5 11 TRBV4-2 ASSQASNQPQH
TRBJ2-7 13 TRBV2 ASSPLTSGVYEQY
TRBJ2-1 12 TRBV7-2 ASSQGLAGVEQF
TRBJ2-2 20 TRBV19 ASSGPGAGPRLGTPNTGELF
TRBJ1-3 15 TRBV11-2 ASSLDRGLIAGNTIY
TRBJ2-2 11 TRBV10-3 AISEEEDGELF
TRBJ1-2 12 TRBV3-1/TRBV3-2 ASSPGTGEYGYT
TRBJ2-7 11 TRBV18 ASSPPSGDEQY
TRBJ2-7 13 TRBV5-4 ASSPTSGGMYEQY
TRBJ2-1 14 TRBV7-9 ASSARQGSSYNEQF
TRBJ2-1 13 TRBV14 ASSRAQGFANEQF
TRBJ1-2 11 TRBV6-5 ASSYVAGGGYT
TRBJ2-7 14 TRBV7-2 ASSPLGASGSYEQY
TRBJ1-6 12 TRBV7-2 ASSLKRHNSPLH
TRBJ2-7 12 TRBV6-5 ASSLKGQSTEQY
TRBJ2-3 14 TRBV19 ASSIDPGQGSDTQY
TRBJ1-1 10 TRBV11-2 ASSLDAETAF